The 6 T cell receptor beta chains given below trace back to one sample, sequenced in a study of neurological immune-mediated disorders. TCRdb reanalysed the 5' RACE reads using MiXCR and keeps one entry per CDR3 protein. The sample has around 32,000 distinct CDR3 sequences; 9.5% to 13% are singletons. The sample taken for sequencing was PBMCs. These receptors originate from an older woman in good health.

This clonotype came up many times. The rearrangement uses TRBV7-2 and TRBJ1-1; D is perhaps TRBD1 (5 bases). Germline V CDR1 and CDR2: SGHTA, FQGNSA. V was cut by 5 bases and J by 10 bases, with 17 bases left in between. This CDR3 is 13 amino acids long. The CDR3 DNA sequence: TGTGCCAGCAGCCCATGGGTCTTGGGGGGAGCTTTCTTT. This codes for CASSPWVLGGAFF.

This clonotype was recorded at least ten times. The gene calls are TRBV7-7 and TRBJ2-2, with D possibly matching TRBD2 (6 bases). CDR1 is SSHAT, CDR2 FNYEAQ, per germline (reference sequence). The CDR3 contains 15 residues. The ends were cut back, 5 bases at V and 1 base at J, with 11 bases in the middle. CDR3 DNA sequence: TGTGCCAGCAGCCCCGCGCGGGGGAACACCGGGGAGCTGTTTTTT. Its protein product is CASSPARGNTGELFF. The variable domain in full, completed from reference TRBV7-7 and TRBJ2-2, reads GAGVSQSPRYKVTKRGQDVTLRCDPISSHATLYWYQQALGQGPEFLTYFNYEAQPDKSGLPSDRFSAERPEGSISTLTIQRTEQRDSAMYRCASSPARGNTGELFFGEGSRLTVL.

At least ten counts were recorded for this clonotype. The chain couples TRBV12-3 or TRBV12-4 to TRBJ2-5, with D unresolved. Trimming left V 5 bases short and J 5 bases short, with 9 bases between. There are 12 residues in the CDR3. The CDR3 region is CASSTHGETQYF. CDR3 coding DNA: TGTGCCAGCAGTACCCATGGGGAGACCCAGTACTTC.

The table lists this clonotype with many counts. This rearrangement joins TRBV5-5 to TRBJ1-2, with a weak D call TRBD1 (6 bases). V lost 4 bases to trimming and J lost 7 bases, with 20 bases between them. Germline V gene data show CDR1 as SGHKS and CDR2 as YYEKEE (reference sequence). The CDR3 totals 15 residues. The CDR3 is CASSGGTGPGGGYTF. For the CDR3, the DNA is TGTGCCAGCAGCGGGGGAACAGGGCCTGGTGGTGGCTACACCTTC.

This clonotype was picked up many times. This chain joins TRBV6-2 or TRBV6-3 and TRBJ1-2, with a tentative D call TRBD1 (6 bases). The V gene's germline CDR1 is MNHEY and CDR2 SVGEGT. This CDR3 contains 13 residues. V gave up 4 bases and J gave up 4 bases, with 10 bases separating them. The CDR3 loop reads CASSLGQIYGYTF. In DNA, the CDR3 is TGTGCCAGCAGTTTAGGACAGATCTATGGCTACACCTTC.

This clonotype rates as large. This sequence joins TRBV4-2 and TRBJ2-7; D is ambiguous. Germline CDR1 reads LGHNA; CDR2 reads YNFKEQ. With 1 base removed from V and 2 bases from J, the gap between germline ends came to 3 bases. This CDR3 region has 12 residues. The CDR3 nucleotides are TGTGCCAGCAGCCAAGTCCCCTACGAGCAGTACTTC. This gives the protein CASSQVPYEQYF.